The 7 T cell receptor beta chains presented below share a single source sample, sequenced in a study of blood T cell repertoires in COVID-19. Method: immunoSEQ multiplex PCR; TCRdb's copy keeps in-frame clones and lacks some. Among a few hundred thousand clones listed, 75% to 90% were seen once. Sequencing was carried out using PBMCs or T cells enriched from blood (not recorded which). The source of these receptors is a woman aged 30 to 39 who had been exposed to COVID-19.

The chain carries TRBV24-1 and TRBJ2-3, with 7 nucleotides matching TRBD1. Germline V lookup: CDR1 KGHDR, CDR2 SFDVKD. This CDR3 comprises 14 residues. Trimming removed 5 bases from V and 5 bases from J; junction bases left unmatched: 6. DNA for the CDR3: TGTGCCACCAGTGGCAACACAGGGGAAGATACGCAGTATTTT. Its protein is CATSGNTGEDTQYF.

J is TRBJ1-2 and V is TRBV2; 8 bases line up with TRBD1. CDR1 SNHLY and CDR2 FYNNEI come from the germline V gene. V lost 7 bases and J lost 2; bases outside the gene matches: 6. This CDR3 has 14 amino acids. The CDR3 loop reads CASKTGQANYGYTF. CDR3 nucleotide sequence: TGTGCCAGCAAAACGGGACAGGCAAACTATGGCTACACCTTC.

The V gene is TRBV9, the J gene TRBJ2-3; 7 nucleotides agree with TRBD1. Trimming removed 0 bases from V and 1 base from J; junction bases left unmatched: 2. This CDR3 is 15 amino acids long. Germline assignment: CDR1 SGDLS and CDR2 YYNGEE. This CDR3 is CASSVEGQRTDTQYF. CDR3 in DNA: TGTGCCAGCAGCGTAGAGGGACAGCGCACAGATACGCAGTATTTT. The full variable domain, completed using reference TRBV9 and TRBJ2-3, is DSGVTQTPKHLITATGQRVTLRCSPRSGDLSVYWYQQSLDQGLQFLIQYYNGEERAKGNILERFSAQQFPDLHSELNLSSLELGDSALYFCASSVEGQRTDTQYFGPGTRLTVL.

This CDR3 is CASSFSGTANEKLFF. CDR3 nucleotide sequence: TGCGCCAGCAGCTTTTCCGGGACAGCTAATGAAAAACTGTTTTTT. The genes are TRBV5-1 and TRBJ1-4; 7 bases agree with TRBD1. CDR1 is SGHRS and CDR2 is YFSETQ in the germline V gene. Trimming removed 2 bases from V and 3 bases from J; junction bases left unmatched: 4. The CDR3 consists of 15 residues.

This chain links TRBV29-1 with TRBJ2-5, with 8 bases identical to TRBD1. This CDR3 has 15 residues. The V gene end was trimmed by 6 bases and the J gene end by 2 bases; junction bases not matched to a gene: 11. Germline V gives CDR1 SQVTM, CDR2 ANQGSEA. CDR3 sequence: CSVDQTGVGQETQYF. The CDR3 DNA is TGCAGCGTAGACCAGACAGGGGTTGGACAAGAGACCCAGTACTTC.

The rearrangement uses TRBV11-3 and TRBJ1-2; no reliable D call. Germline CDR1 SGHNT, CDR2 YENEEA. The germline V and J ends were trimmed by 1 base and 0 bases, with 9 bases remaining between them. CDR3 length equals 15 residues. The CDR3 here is CASSLGHLPNYGYTF. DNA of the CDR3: TGTGCCAGCAGCTTAGGACACCTACCTAACTATGGCTACACCTTC.

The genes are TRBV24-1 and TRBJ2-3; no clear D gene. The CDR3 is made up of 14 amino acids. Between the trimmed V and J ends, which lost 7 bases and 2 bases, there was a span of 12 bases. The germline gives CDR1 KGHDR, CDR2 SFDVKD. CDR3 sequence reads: CATSQQTLTDTQYF. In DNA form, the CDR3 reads TGTGCCACCAGCCAACAGACCCTCACAGATACGCAGTATTTT.